In its sample, the clone carrying this TCR beta chain was seen once. A read error may account for a junction end that differs from germline. The entry originates in a study of tumor and adjacent non-tumor tissue in lung cancer. The library came from three nested PCR rounds adapted from ARM-PCR protocols. MiXCR, run by TCRdb on the multiplex PCR reads, gives a single entry per CDR3 protein. The sample lists about 81,000 distinct CDR3 sequences, just under 75% occurring once. No cell sorting was done before RNA was extracted from the tissue. The length of the CDR3 is 17 residues. The germline V gene encodes CDR1 SGHDN and CDR2 FVKESK.

The chain carries TRBV14 and TRBJ2-3; possible D gene TRBD2, 6 bases. Sequenced material: lung tumor tissue. The TCR originated in a woman in her thirties or forties with non-small cell lung cancer. The CDR3 DNA follows: TGTGCCAGCTGCCAAGACGCGGGAATTGATGGCACAAATACGGAGTATTTT. Its translation: CASCQDAGIDGTNTEYF.